One sample yielded the 8 T cell receptor beta chains listed below, sequenced in a study of post-analysis software for immune sequencing data (dated by TCRdb to about 2015). Overall study outcomes, separate from this receptor: Patients showed significantly higher frequencies than controls for roughly 5 TRBV segments, among them TRBV5-6, TRBV5-1 and TRBV20-1.

Library method: PCR. Sequencing used an Illumina HiSeq 2500. To reduce PCR and sequencing biases, unique molecular identifiers were built into the TCR beta cDNA libraries. TCRdb handled the public reads itself, with Q25 trimming in fastp and clone calling in MiXCR, and kept productive beta chains. Identical CDR3 proteins give one entry, which carries the most common genes and DNA. Counted in this sample were 650,000 to 850,000 distinct CDR3 sequences; around 42% of them appeared once. The top ten clonotypes cover just under 5% of the sample. Which antigens these TCRs recognize remains unknown. Input material: blood. All receptors derive from a girl between 10 and 17 years old with multiple sclerosis.

This chain joins TRBV20-1 and TRBJ2-5; TRBD2 matches 8 bases. The V gene's germline CDR1 is DFQATT and CDR2 SNEGSKA (reference sequence). The CDR3 covers 17 residues. V lost 1 base to trimming and J lost 5 bases; unmatched junction nucleotides: 15. CDR3 region: CSARAQRTSRGGETQYF. The CDR3 DNA reads TGCAGTGCTAGAGCCCAGAGGACTAGCCGAGGTGGGGAGACCCAGTACTTC.

In its sample, this clonotype was seen once. The CDR3 DNA follows: TGCGCCAGCAAGGACAGTGGGACTGAAGCTTTCTTT. Its protein is CASKDSGTEAFF. This chain uses TRBV5-1 with TRBJ1-1; D is possibly TRBD1 (6 bases). This CDR3 region has 12 residues. The V end lost 6 bases, the J end lost 5 bases, and 11 bases lay between the germline ends. Germline V gives CDR1 SGHRS, CDR2 YFSETQ.

The chain is built from TRBV20-1 and TRBJ2-3; TRBD1 matches 8 bases. Looked up from germline, CDR1 is DFQATT and CDR2 is SNEGSKA (reference sequence). J gave up 4 bases and V 0 bases, and 6 bases lay outside the gene matches. The CDR3 covers 15 residues. The CDR3 loop reads CSARDGRGRADTQYF. The CDR3 coding sequence is TGCAGTGCTAGAGACGGCAGGGGGCGGGCAGATACGCAGTATTTT.

This chain uses TRBV7-9 with TRBJ1-2, with D possibly matching TRBD1 (5 bases). The CDR3 has 18 residues. V lost 1 base, J lost 0 bases, and 18 bases lay in between. Germline V gene data show CDR1 as SEHNR and CDR2 as FQNEAQ (reference sequence). Here the CDR3 DNA reads TGTGCCAGCAGCTTAGACGTAAGCGCCAGGGCAGCTAACTATGGCTACACCTTC. Protein sequence: CASSLDVSARAANYGYTF.

V and J are TRBV9 and TRBJ1-5; D may be TRBD1 (6 bases). The CDR3 loop spans 15 amino acids. From germline, CDR1 is SGDLS and CDR2 YYNGEE. V shed 4 bases and J shed 2 bases, with 13 bases lying between them. In DNA form, the CDR3 reads TGTGCCAGCAGCCTACAGGGCAAACGCAATCAGCCCCAGCATTTT. This gives the protein CASSLQGKRNQPQHF.

V gene TRBV7-9 combines with J gene TRBJ2-7; 7 nucleotides agree with TRBD2. Germline CDR1 reads SEHNR; CDR2 reads FQNEAQ (reference sequence). The CDR3 sequence is 17 residues long. After removal of 5 bases from V and 3 bases from J, the junction contained 16 bases not matched to a gene. This chain's CDR3 is CASSPLRDWGGSYEQYF. The CDR3 bases are TGTGCCAGCAGCCCCTTGAGGGATTGGGGGGGAAGCTACGAGCAGTACTTC.

This clonotype has just a few counts. DNA of the CDR3: TGTGCCAGCAGCGGCAGGGTTGATGGCTACACCTTC. Translated: CASSGRVDGYTF. This chain links TRBV3-1 with TRBJ1-2, with D possibly TRBD1 on 5 matching bases. This CDR3 is 12 amino acids long. Germline V gene sequence: CDR1 LGHDT, CDR2 YNNKEL (reference sequence). Trimming stripped 5 bases from V and 6 bases from J, with 10 bases between.

This clonotype occurred a few times. The chain couples TRBV29-1 to TRBJ2-1; TRBD2 might be the D (5 bases). This CDR3 is built from 16 residues. V was shortened by 7 bases and J by 4 bases, with 23 bases between the two germline ends. Germline V lookup: CDR1 SQVTM, CDR2 ANQGSEA. This CDR3 is CSARIPAQWTYNEQFF. The CDR3 DNA reads as TGCAGCGCCCGAATACCAGCCCAGTGGACTTACAATGAGCAGTTCTTC.